This T cell receptor beta chain stems from a study of blood T cell repertoires in COVID-19. Generated by immunoSEQ multiplex PCR, the TCRdb table keeps only in-frame clones and is missing some. The sample holds some 150,000 clones, around 82% seen once. Germline lookup yields CDR1 MNHEY and CDR2 SVGAGI. This CDR3 comprises 15 residues. V lost 0 bases and J lost 6; bases outside the gene matches: 0. The receptor was derived from a man aged 60 to 75 with acute or convalescent COVID-19. The chain employs TRBV6-5 and TRBJ2-1; 12 nucleotides align to TRBD2. Sample: peripheral blood. The CDR3 DNA is TGTGCCAGCAGTTACTCGACTAGCGGGAGCAATGAGCAGTTCTTC. Amino acids: CASSYSTSGSNEQFF.